A single T cell receptor (beta chain) is shown here with its context. The germline V gene encodes CDR1 GTSNPN and CDR2 SVGIG (reference sequence). The junction had 14 bases not matched to a gene; V was cut back by 2 bases and J by 2 bases. The length of the CDR3 is 19 residues. Recruited during active infection, patients (from Seattle) were subsequently followed longitudinally. Repertoires were generated with immunoSEQ multiplex PCR, while TCRdb's copy carries only in-frame clones and drops some. The table lists about 130,000 clones, 70% to 80% of them singletons, with approximately 5.2% in the top ten. This record belongs to a study of blood T cell repertoires in COVID-19. Study in general: There were acute and convalescent COVID-19 samples, and they came from the United States, Italy and Spain. T cells, B-cell-depleted T cells, or PBMCs supplied cDNA or gDNA.

The sequencing sample was made of peripheral blood. The origin of this receptor is a woman aged 70-85 years with COVID-19, enrolled during active disease. V is TRBV30 and J is TRBJ2-7; 14 positions agree with TRBD2. CDR3 loop: CAWSPRVARLAGGPYEQYF. DNA of the CDR3: TGTGCCTGGAGTCCCCGCGTGGCCAGACTAGCGGGGGGGCCCTACGAGCAGTACTTC.